The 21 T cell receptor beta chains below come from one sample, sequenced in a study of blood T cell repertoires in COVID-19. Assay: immunoSEQ multiplex PCR; the TCRdb copy retains only in-frame clones and omits some. The table includes about 300,000 clones, around four fifths detected once. Sequenced: peripheral blood. These receptors all come from a woman aged 50 to 60 with acute or convalescent COVID-19.

The chain uses TRBV6-2 or TRBV6-3 and TRBJ2-6; D might be TRBD2 (5 bases). The length of the CDR3 is 15 residues. The germline gives CDR1 MNHEY, CDR2 SVGEGT. Trimming cost V 4 bases and J 4 bases, with 11 bases left between them. CDR3 DNA sequence: TGTGCCAGCAGTTCACCGAGCGGAGGGGCCAACGTCCTGACTTTC. It translates to CASSSPSGGANVLTF.

The V and J genes are TRBV7-9 and TRBJ1-1; a weak D match, TRBD1 (6 bases). CDR1 is SEHNR and CDR2 is FQNEAQ in the germline V gene (reference sequence). The CDR3 contains 15 residues. The V end lost 5 bases, the J end lost 3 bases, and 16 bases lay between the germline ends. CDR3 coding DNA: TGTGCCAGCAGCCGGAGGACAGAGGGGGACACTGAAGCTTTCTTT. Translation: CASSRRTEGDTEAFF.

The chain links TRBV9 to TRBJ2-3, with D perhaps TRBD2 (6 bases). Looked up from germline, CDR1 is SGDLS and CDR2 is YYNGEE. The CDR3 length is 16 residues. The germline V and J ends were trimmed by 1 base and 0 bases, with 12 bases remaining between them. The CDR3 sequence is CASSVNRELSTDTQYF. The CDR3 DNA is TGTGCCAGCAGCGTAAATCGGGAGCTCAGCACAGATACGCAGTATTTT.

The rearrangement joins TRBV7-9 to TRBJ2-3, with D tentatively TRBD2 (5 bases). In germline, CDR1 is SEHNR, CDR2 FQNEAQ (reference sequence). V shed 5 bases and J shed 2 bases, with 8 bases lying between them. This CDR3 is 13 amino acids long. CDR3 coding DNA: TGTGCCAGCAGCGGGGAGTCCACAGATACGCAGTATTTT. The encoded protein is CASSGESTDTQYF.

The chain has TRBV29-1 and TRBJ2-1, with a possible D match to TRBD2 (5 bases). Germline V lookup: CDR1 SQVTM, CDR2 ANQGSEA. Trimming removed 6 bases from V and 4 bases from J, with 10 bases in between. CDR3 length: 12 amino acids. In nucleotides, the CDR3 is TGCAGCGTCCGCCTAGCTTACAATGAGCAGTTCTTC. Encoded protein: CSVRLAYNEQFF.

The chain recombines TRBV5-4 with TRBJ1-3; 7 bases are shared with TRBD1. Trimming removed 0 bases from V and 2 bases from J; junction bases left unmatched: 2. The CDR3 has 15 residues. Germline V gene data show CDR1 as SGHNT and CDR2 as YYREEE (reference sequence). The CDR3 nucleotides are TGTGCCAGCAGCTTGGGACAGGGCGCTGGAAACACCATATATTTT. Translated, it gives CASSLGQGAGNTIYF.

This clone was recorded many times. V gene TRBV5-8 combines with J gene TRBJ1-1; no clear D gene. The CDR3 loop spans 15 amino acids. Germline V gene data show CDR1 as SGHTS and CDR2 as YDEGEE. The V end was cut by 4 bases, the J end by 5 bases, with 18 bases between. The CDR3 spells CASSPQRTFMTEAFF. For the CDR3, the DNA is TGTGCCAGCAGCCCCCAGCGGACTTTCATGACTGAAGCTTTCTTT.

This chain connects TRBV25-1 to TRBJ2-4, with a tentative D call TRBD2 (5 bases). Per the germline V gene, CDR1 is MGHDK and CDR2 is SYGVNS. This CDR3 contains 14 residues. Trimming removed 2 bases from V and 2 bases from J, with 7 bases in between. CDR3 sequence: CASSEEGPKNIQYF. In nucleotides, the CDR3 is TGTGCCAGCAGTGAAGAGGGTCCCAAAAACATTCAGTACTTC.

For this clone: The same CDR3 can be traced to other DNA sequences in this sample. The chain employs TRBV6-5 and TRBJ1-3, with unresolved D. Germline V gives CDR1 MNHEY, CDR2 SVGAGI. The CDR3 is made up of 12 amino acids. Trimming pared 7 bases from V and 0 bases from J, leaving 4 bases between. CDR3 sequence reads: CASTSSGNTIYF. The CDR3 nucleotides read TGTGCCAGCACTAGCTCTGGAAACACCATATATTTT.

This clone has just one count. The rearrangement links TRBV6-1 to TRBJ1-5; 9 bases are a match to TRBD1. V trimming: 3 bases; J trimming: 7 bases; junction bases outside the gene matches: 7. The CDR3 runs to 15 residues. Germline CDR1 and CDR2: MNHNS and SASEGT. The CDR3 sequence: CASSETGGFGQPQHF. The CDR3 coding sequence is TGTGCCAGCAGTGAGACAGGGGGTTTTGGGCAGCCCCAGCATTTT.

V is TRBV6-5 and J is TRBJ1-1; D might be TRBD1 (6 bases). The CDR3 totals 14 residues. Per the germline V gene, CDR1 is MNHEY and CDR2 is SVGAGI. V was cut by 6 bases and J by 1 base, with 12 bases left in between. In nucleotides, the CDR3 is TGTGCCAGCAGACAGGGAGGGAGGAACACTGAAGCTTTCTTT. Translated, it gives CASRQGGRNTEAFF.

The chain uses TRBV2 and TRBJ1-2, with 7 positions matching TRBD1. Germline assignment: CDR1 SNHLY and CDR2 FYNNEI. The V and J ends lost 6 bases and 7 bases, in that order; junction bases with no gene match: 5. This CDR3 has 12 residues. The CDR3 nucleotides read TGTGCCAGCAGACAGGGGTTGGGTGGCTACACCTTC. It translates to CASRQGLGGYTF.

V and J are TRBV2 and TRBJ2-2; TRBD2 is a possible D gene (7 bases). CDR1 and CDR2 from the germline V gene are SNHLY and FYNNEI. Trimming took 7 bases from V and 1 from J, leaving 16 bases between them. This CDR3 has 16 amino acids. The chain's CDR3 is CASNPPGGRNTGELFF. CDR3 DNA sequence: TGTGCCAGCAATCCCCCCGGGGGGCGGAACACCGGGGAGCTGTTTTTT. The complete variable domain, with remaining parts taken from reference TRBV2 and TRBJ2-2, reads EPEVTQTPSHQVTQMGQEVILRCVPISNHLYFYWYRQILGQKVEFLVSFYNNEISEKSEIFDDQFSVERPDGSNFTLKIRSTKLEDSAMYFCASNPPGGRNTGELFFGEGSRLTVL.

The CDR3 spells CASRGPTGVYNEQFF. CDR3 DNA sequence: TGTGCCAGCAGAGGACCGACGGGGGTCTACAATGAGCAGTTCTTC. This rearrangement joins TRBV6-5 to TRBJ2-1; D possibly corresponds to TRBD2 (6 bases). This CDR3 region has 15 residues. V was trimmed by 6 bases and J by 3 bases, leaving 15 bases between them. Per germline, CDR1 MNHEY and CDR2 SVGAGI.

J is TRBJ1-5 and V is TRBV12-5; 8 bases line up with TRBD1. J was trimmed by 2 bases and V by 1 base; bases with no gene match: 7. CDR1 LGHNT and CDR2 FRNRAP come from the germline V gene. The CDR3 consists of 17 residues. The CDR3 DNA is TGTGCTAGTGGTTTGGGACAGGGGTTAGGAGGCAATCAGCCCCAGCATTTT. Protein sequence: CASGLGQGLGGNQPQHF.

CDR3 sequence: CASGLAGAGNTGELFF. For the CDR3, the DNA is TGTGCCAGCGGGCTAGCGGGGGCCGGAAACACCGGGGAGCTGTTTTTT. The chain couples TRBV2 to TRBJ2-2; 10 bases are shared with TRBD2. With 8 bases clipped from V and 2 bases from J, the junction kept 8 bases outside the gene matches. The germline CDR1 and CDR2 sequences are SNHLY and FYNNEI. The CDR3 is made up of 16 amino acids.

This chain links TRBV28 with TRBJ1-5; the match to TRBD1 covers 8 bases. Germline lookup yields CDR1 MDHEN and CDR2 SYDVKM. The J segment lost 2 bases and the V segment lost 5 bases, leaving 8 bases of the junction unmatched. The CDR3 totals 16 residues. Written as DNA, the CDR3 is TGTGCCAGCAGTCGGACAGGGAATCCACGCAATCAGCCCCAGCATTTT. Amino acid sequence: CASSRTGNPRNQPQHF.

This rearrangement joins TRBV28 to TRBJ1-5; tentative D call: TRBD1 (6 bases). The CDR3 length is 16 residues. Germline V gene data show CDR1 as MDHEN and CDR2 as SYDVKM. The V gene lost 5 bases and the J gene lost 0 bases, with 14 bases spanning the gap. The CDR3 protein is CASSADRQDSNQPQHF. The CDR3 DNA sequence: TGTGCCAGCAGTGCCGATCGACAGGATAGCAATCAGCCCCAGCATTTT.

The chain combines TRBV19 with TRBJ1-2, with D tentatively TRBD1 (5 bases). Germline V gene lookup returns CDR1 LNHDA and CDR2 SQIVND (reference sequence). The CDR3 covers 14 residues. V was cut by 7 bases and J by 1 base, with 13 bases left in between. CDR3: CASTLTDGNYGYTF. The CDR3 DNA follows: TGTGCCAGTACCCTGACAGACGGTAACTATGGCTACACCTTC.

This clone was observed a few times. CDR3 sequence reads: CAISDLYNEQFF. In DNA, the CDR3 is TGTGCCATCAGTGATCTGTACAATGAGCAGTTCTTC. The chain carries TRBV10-3 and TRBJ2-1; D remains ambiguous. The CDR3 covers 12 residues. V was trimmed by 3 bases and J by 4 bases, leaving 4 bases between them. Germline V gene lookup returns CDR1 ENHRY and CDR2 SYGVKD.

This chain joins TRBV18 and TRBJ2-2; 12 nucleotides line up with TRBD1. V was pared by 0 bases and J by 4 bases, with 3 bases of the junction left unmatched. The CDR3 consists of 17 residues. Germline assignment: CDR1 KGHSH and CDR2 LQKENI. CDR3 sequence reads: CASSPPRGQGATGELFF. Here the CDR3 DNA reads TGTGCCAGCTCACCACCACGGGGACAGGGGGCCACCGGGGAGCTGTTTTTT.